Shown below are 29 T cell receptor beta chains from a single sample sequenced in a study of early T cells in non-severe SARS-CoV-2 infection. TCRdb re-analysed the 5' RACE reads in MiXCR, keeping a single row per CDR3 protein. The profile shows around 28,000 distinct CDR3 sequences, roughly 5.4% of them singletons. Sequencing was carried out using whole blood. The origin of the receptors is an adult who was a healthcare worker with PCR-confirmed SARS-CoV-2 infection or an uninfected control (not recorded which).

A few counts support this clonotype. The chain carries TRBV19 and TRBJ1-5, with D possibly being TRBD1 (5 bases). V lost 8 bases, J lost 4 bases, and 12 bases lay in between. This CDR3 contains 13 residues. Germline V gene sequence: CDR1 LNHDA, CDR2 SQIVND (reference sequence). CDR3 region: CASAGNENQPQHF. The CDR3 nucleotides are TGTGCCAGTGCAGGGAATGAAAATCAGCCCCAGCATTTT.

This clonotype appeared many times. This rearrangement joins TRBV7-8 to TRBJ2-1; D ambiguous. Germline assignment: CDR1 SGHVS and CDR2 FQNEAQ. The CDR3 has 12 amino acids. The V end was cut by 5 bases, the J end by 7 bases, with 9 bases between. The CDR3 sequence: CASSEWGNEQFF. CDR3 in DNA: TGTGCCAGCAGCGAGTGGGGAAATGAGCAGTTCTTC. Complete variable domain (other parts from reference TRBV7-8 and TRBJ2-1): GAGVSQSPRYKVAKRGQDVALRCDPISGHVSLFWYQQALGQGPEFLTYFQNEAQLDKSGLPSDRFFAERPEGSVSTLKIQRTQQEDSAVYLCASSEWGNEQFFGPGTRLTVL.

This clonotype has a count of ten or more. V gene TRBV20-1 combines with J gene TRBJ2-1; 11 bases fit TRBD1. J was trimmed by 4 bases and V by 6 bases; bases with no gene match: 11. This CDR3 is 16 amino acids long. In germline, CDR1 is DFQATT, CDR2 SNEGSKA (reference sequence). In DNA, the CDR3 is TGCAGTGCCGAAAAAGGGGACAGGGGGTTTTACAATGAGCAGTTCTTC. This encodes CSAEKGDRGFYNEQFF.

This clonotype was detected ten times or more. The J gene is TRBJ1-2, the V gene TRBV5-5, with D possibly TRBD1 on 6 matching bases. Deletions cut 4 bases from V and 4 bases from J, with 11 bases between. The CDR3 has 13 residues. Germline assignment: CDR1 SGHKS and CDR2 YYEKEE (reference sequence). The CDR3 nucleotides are TGTGCCAGCAGCCAGACAGGCTTCTATGGCTACACCTTC. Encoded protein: CASSQTGFYGYTF.

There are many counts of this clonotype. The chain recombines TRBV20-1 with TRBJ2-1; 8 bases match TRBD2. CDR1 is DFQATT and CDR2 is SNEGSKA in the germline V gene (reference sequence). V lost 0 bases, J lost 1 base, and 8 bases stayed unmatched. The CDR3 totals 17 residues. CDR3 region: CSARDPTSGRSYNEQFF. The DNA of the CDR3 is TGCAGTGCTAGAGATCCTACTAGCGGTAGATCCTACAATGAGCAGTTCTTC.

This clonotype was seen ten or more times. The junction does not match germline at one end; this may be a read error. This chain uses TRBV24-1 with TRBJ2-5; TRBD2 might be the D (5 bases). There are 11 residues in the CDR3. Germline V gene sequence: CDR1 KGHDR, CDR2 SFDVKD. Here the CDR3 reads CATSDGEIQYF. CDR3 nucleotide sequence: TGTGCCACCAGTGATGGGGAGATCCAGTACTTC.

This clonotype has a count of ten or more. The CDR3 coding sequence is TGCGCCAGCAGTGATTCGTGGGAGCGGAGGATATCGGTATACAATGAGCAGTTCTTC. It yields the protein CASSDSWERRISVYNEQFF. The chain uses TRBV10-2 and TRBJ2-1; possibly TRBD2 for D (5 bases). Trimming took 3 bases from V and 4 from J, leaving 25 bases between them. The CDR3 has 19 residues. CDR1 is WSHSY and CDR2 is SAAADI in the germline V gene.

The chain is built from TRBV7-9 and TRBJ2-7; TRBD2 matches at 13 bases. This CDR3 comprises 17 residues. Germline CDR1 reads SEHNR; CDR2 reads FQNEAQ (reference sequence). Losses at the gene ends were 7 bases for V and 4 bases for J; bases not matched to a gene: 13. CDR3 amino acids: CASTGTGTSGTSYEQYF. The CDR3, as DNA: TGTGCCAGCACTGGGACAGGGACTAGCGGGACCTCATACGAGCAGTACTTC.

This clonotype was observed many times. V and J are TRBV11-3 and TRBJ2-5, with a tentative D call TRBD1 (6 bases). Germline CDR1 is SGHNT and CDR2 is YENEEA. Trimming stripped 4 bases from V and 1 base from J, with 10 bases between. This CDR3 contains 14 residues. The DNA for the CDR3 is TGTGCCAGCAGCTCTACAGGGACCCAAGAGACCCAGTACTTC. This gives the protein CASSSTGTQETQYF. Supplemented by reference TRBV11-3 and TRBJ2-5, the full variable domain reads EAGVVQSPRYKIIEKKQPVAFWCNPISGHNTLYWYLQNLGQGPELLIRYENEEAVDDSQLPKDRFSAERLKGVDSTLKIQPAELGDSAVYLCASSSTGTQETQYFGPGTRLLVL.

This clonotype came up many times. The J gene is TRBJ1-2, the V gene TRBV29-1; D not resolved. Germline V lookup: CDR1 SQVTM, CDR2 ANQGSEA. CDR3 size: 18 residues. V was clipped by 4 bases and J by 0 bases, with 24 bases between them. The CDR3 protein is CSVAESAGSGLPNYGYTF. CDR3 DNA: TGCAGCGTTGCAGAGTCCGCAGGATCTGGACTGCCTAACTATGGCTACACCTTC.

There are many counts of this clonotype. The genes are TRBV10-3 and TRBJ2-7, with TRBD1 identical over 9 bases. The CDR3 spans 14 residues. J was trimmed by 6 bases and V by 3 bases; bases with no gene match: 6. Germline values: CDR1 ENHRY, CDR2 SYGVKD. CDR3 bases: TGTGCCATCAGTGATACCGGACAGGGGATCGAGCAGTACTTC. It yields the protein CAISDTGQGIEQYF.

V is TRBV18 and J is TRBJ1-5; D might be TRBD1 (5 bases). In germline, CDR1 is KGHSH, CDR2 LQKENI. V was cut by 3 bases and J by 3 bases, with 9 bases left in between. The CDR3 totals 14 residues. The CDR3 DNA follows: TGTGCCAGCTCACCTTCGACAGACAATCAGCCCCAGCATTTT. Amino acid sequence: CASSPSTDNQPQHF.

CDR3 in DNA: TGTGCCAGCAGTACTAGCGGGGGCTCCTACGAGCAGTACTTC. It codes for CASSTSGGSYEQYF. The chain employs TRBV12-3 or TRBV12-4 and TRBJ2-7, with 11 nucleotides matching TRBD2. V was clipped by 5 bases and J by 0 bases; unmatched bases: 0. This CDR3 comprises 14 residues.

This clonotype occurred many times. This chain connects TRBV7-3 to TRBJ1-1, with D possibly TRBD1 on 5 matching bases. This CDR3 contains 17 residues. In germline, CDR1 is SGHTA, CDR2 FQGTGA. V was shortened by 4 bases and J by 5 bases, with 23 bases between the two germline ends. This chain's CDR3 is CASSSRRGEGSGTEAFF. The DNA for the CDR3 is TGTGCCAGCAGCTCCCGCAGAGGGGAAGGTTCGGGGACTGAAGCTTTCTTT.

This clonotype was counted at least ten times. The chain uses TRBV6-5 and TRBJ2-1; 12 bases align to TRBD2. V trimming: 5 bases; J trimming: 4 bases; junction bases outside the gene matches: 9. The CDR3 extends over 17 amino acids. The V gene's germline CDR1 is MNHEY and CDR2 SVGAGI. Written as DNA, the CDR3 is TGTGCCAGCAGTCAGACCGTCGGACTAGCGGGATACAATGAGCAGTTCTTC. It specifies CASSQTVGLAGYNEQFF.

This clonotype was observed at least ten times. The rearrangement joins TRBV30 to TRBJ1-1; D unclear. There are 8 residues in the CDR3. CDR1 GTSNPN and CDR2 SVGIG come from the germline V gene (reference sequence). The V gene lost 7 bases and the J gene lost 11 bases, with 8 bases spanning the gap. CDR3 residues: CASGGAFF. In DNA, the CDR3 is TGTGCCTCCGGCGGCGCTTTCTTT.

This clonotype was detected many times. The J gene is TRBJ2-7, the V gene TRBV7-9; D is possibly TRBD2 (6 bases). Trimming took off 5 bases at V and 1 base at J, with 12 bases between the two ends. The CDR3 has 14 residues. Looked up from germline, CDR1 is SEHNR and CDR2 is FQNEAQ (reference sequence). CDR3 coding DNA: TGTGCCAGCAGCGGGGTGACTAGTTCCTACGAGCAGTACTTC. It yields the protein CASSGVTSSYEQYF. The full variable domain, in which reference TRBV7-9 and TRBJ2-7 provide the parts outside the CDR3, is DTGVSQNPRHKITKRGQNVTFRCDPISEHNRLYWYRQTLGQGPEFLTYFQNEAQLEKSRLLSDRFSAERPKGSFSTLEIQRTEQGDSAMYLCASSGVTSSYEQYFGPGTRLTVT.

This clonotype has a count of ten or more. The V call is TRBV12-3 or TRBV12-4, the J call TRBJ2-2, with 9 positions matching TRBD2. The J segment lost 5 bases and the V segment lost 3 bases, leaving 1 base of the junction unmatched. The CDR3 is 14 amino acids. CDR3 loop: CASSLAGGTGELFF. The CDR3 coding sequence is TGTGCCAGCAGTTTGGCGGGAGGGACCGGGGAGCTGTTTTTT.

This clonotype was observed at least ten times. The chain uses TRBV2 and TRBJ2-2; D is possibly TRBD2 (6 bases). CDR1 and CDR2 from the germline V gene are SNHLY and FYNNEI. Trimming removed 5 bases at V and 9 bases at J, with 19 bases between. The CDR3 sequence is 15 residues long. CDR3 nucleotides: TGTGCCAGCAGTCCCCTGACCAGCGGGCAGCGGGAGCTGTTTTTT. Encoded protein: CASSPLTSGQRELFF.

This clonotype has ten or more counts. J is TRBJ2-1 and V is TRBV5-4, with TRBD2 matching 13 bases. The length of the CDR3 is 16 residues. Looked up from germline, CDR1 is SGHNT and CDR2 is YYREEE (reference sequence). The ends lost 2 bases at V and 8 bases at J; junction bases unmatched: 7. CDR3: CASSFGTSGISDEQFF. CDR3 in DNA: TGTGCCAGCAGCTTCGGGACTAGCGGGATTAGTGATGAGCAGTTCTTC.

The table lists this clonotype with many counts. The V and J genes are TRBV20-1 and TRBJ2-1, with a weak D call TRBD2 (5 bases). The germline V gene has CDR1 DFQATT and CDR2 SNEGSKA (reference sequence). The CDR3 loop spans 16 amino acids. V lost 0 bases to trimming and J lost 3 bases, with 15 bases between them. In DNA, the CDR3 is TGCAGTGCTAGAGATCAGAAGACTACCTTCTACAATGAGCAGTTCTTC. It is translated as CSARDQKTTFYNEQFF.

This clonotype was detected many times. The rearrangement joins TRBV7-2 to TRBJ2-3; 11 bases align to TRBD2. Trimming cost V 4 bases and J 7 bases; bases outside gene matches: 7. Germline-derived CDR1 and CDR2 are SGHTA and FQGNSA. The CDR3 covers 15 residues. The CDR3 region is CASSSTSGIQHTQYF. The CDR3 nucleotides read TGTGCCAGCAGCTCGACTAGCGGGATTCAACATACGCAGTATTTT.

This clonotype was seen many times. CDR3 bases: TGTGCCAGCAGCCTGATTGGGACAGGGGCTTGGGGTGAGCAGTTCTTC. Amino acids: CASSLIGTGAWGEQFF. V gene TRBV4-2 combines with J gene TRBJ2-1; 10 nucleotides line up with TRBD1. CDR1 is LGHNA, CDR2 YNFKEQ, per germline. The V segment lost 4 bases and the J segment 9 bases; nucleotides outside the gene matches: 12. The CDR3 covers 16 residues.

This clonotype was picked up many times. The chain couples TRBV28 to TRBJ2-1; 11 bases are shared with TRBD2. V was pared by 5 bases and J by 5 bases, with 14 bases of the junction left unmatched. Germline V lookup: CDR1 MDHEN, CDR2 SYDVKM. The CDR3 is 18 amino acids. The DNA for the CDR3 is TGTGCCAGCAGTGTCATCGAACCGGGACTAGCGGCAAACAATGAGCAGTTCTTC. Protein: CASSVIEPGLAANNEQFF.

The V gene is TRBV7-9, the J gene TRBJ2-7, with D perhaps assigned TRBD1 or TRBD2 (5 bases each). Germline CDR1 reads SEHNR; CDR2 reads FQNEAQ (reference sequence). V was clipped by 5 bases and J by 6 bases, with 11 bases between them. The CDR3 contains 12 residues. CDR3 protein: CASSPGTAEQYF. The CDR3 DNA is TGTGCCAGCAGCCCCGGGACGGCCGAGCAGTACTTC.

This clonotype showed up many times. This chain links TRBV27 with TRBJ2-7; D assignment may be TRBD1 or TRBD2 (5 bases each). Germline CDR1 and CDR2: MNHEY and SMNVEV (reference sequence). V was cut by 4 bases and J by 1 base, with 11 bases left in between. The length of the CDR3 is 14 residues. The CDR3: CASSSEGSSYEQYF. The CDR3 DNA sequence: TGTGCCAGCAGTTCCGAGGGGAGTTCCTACGAGCAGTACTTC.

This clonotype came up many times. The CDR3 coding sequence is TGTGCCAGCACCACCTCCGGCAGGGCGATATCAGATACGCAGTATTTT. Protein sequence: CASTTSGRAISDTQYF. The J gene is TRBJ2-3, the V gene TRBV28; possibly TRBD1 for D (5 bases). The CDR3 covers 16 residues. The V and J ends lost 7 bases and 4 bases respectively, with 21 bases between them. Germline values: CDR1 MDHEN, CDR2 SYDVKM.

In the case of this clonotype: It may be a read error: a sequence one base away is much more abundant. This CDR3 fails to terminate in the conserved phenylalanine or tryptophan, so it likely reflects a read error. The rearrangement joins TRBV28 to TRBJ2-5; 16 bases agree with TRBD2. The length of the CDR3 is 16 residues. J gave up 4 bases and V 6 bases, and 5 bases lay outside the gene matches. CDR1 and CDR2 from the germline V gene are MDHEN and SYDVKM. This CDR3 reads CASSPGTSGRAETQYS. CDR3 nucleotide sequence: TGTGCCAGCAGCCCCGGGACTAGCGGGAGGGCAGAGACCCAGTACTCC.

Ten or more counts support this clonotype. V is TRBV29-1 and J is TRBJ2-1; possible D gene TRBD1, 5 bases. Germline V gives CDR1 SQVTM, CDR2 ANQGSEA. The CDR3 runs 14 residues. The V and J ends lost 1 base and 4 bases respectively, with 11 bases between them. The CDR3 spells CSVEVPQGYNEQFF. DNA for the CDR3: TGCAGCGTTGAAGTACCGCAGGGTTACAATGAGCAGTTCTTC.